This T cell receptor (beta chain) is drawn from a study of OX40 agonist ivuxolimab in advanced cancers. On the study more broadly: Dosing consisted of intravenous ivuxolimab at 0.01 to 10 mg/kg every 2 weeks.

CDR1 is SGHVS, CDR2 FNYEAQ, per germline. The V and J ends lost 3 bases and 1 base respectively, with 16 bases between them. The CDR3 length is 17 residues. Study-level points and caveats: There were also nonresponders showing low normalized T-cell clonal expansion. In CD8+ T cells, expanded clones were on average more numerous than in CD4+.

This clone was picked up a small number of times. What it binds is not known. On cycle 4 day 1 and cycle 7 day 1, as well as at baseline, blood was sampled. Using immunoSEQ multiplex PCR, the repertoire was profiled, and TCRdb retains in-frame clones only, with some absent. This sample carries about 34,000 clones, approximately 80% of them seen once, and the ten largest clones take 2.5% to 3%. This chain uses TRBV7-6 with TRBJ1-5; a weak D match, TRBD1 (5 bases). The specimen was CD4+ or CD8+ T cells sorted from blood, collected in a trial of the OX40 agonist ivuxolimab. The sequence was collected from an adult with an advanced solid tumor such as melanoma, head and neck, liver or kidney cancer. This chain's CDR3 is CASSLWGGDWSNQPQHF. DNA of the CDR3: TGTGCCAGCAGCTTGTGGGGAGGGGACTGGAGCAATCAGCCCCAGCATTTT. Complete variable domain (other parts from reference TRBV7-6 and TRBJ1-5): GAGVSQSPRYKVTKRGQDVALRCDPISGHVSLYWYRQALGQGPEFLTYFNYEAQQDKSGLPNDRFSAERPEGSISTLTIQRTEQRDSAMYRCASSLWGGDWSNQPQHFGDGTRLSIL.